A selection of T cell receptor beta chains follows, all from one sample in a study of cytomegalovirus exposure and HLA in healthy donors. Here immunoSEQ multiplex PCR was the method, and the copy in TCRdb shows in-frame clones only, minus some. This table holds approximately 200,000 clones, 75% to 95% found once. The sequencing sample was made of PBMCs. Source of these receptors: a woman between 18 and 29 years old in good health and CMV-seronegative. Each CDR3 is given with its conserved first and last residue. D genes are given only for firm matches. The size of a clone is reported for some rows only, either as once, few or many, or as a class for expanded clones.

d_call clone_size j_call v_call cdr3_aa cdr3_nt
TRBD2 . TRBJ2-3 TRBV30 CAWEGLAGGPRTDTQYF TGTGCCTGGGAAGGACTAGCGGGAGGCCCGCGCACAGATACGCAGTATTTT
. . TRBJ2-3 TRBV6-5 CASSYSTSTDTQYF TGTGCCAGCAGTTACTCTACTAGTACAGATACGCAGTATTTT
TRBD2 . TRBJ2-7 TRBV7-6 CASSGKGLAGGYEQYF TGTGCCAGCAGCGGAAAAGGACTAGCGGGAGGCTACGAGCAGTACTTC
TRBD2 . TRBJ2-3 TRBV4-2 CASSQEGLAGSDTQYF TGTGCCAGCAGCCAAGAGGGACTAGCGGGATCAGATACGCAGTATTTT
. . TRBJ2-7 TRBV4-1 CASSQVSGTVWEQYF TGCGCCAGCAGCCAAGTTAGCGGGACAGTGTGGGAGCAGTACTTC
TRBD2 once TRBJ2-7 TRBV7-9 CASSFAGTNSYEQYF TGTGCCAGCAGCTTCGCCGGGACTAATTCCTACGAGCAGTACTTC
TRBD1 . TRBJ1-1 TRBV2 CASSPDLGQLMNTEAFF TGTGCCAGCAGTCCAGACCTGGGACAGCTAATGAACACTGAAGCTTTCTTT
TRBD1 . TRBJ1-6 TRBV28 CASTPGTVNSPLHF TGTGCCAGCACCCCCGGGACAGTCAATTCACCCCTCCACTTT
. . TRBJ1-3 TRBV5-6 CASNLGQSGNTIYF TGTGCCAGCAACCTGGGGCAGTCTGGAAACACCATATATTTT
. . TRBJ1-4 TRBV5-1 CASSAGTTNEKLFF TGCGCCAGCAGCGCAGGGACAACTAATGAAAAACTGTTTTTT
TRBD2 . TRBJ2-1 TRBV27 CASSLLTSGQNEQFF TGTGCCAGCAGTTTATTGACTAGCGGACAAAATGAGCAGTTCTTC
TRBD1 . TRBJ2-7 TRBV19 CASSRGTGPYEQYF TGTGCCAGTAGTCGAGGGACAGGGCCCTACGAGCAGTACTTC
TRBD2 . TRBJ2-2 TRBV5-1 CASSLMTSGRAAGELFF TGCGCCAGCAGCTTGATGACTAGCGGGAGGGCCGCCGGGGAGCTGTTTTTT
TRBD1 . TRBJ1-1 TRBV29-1 CSVARMRGGQLNTEAFF TGCAGCGTTGCGCGGATGAGAGGGGGACAGTTGAACACTGAAGCTTTCTTT
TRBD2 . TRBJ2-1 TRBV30 CAWSVDLAAEQFF TGTGCCTGGAGTGTAGATCTAGCGGCTGAGCAGTTCTTC
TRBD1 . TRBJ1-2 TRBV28 CASSFRRSGTGTYGYTF TGTGCCAGCAGTTTTCGGCGGTCCGGGACAGGGACCTATGGCTACACCTTC